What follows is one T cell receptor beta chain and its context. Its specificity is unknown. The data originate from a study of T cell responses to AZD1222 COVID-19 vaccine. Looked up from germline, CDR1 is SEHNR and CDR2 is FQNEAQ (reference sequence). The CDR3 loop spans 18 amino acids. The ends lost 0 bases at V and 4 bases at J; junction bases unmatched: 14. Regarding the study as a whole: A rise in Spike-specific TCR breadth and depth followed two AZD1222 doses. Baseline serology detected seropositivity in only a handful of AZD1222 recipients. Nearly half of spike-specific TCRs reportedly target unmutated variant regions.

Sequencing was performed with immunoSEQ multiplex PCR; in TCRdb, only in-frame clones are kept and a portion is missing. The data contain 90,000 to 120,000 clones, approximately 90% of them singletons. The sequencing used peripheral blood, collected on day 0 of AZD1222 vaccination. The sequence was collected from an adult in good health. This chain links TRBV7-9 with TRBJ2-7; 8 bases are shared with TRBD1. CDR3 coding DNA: TGTGCCAGCAGCTTAGCGGGGGCGGACAGGGTGATTCCTTACGAGCAGTACTTC. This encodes CASSLAGADRVIPYEQYF.